This T cell receptor beta chain stems from a study of blood T cell repertoires in COVID-19 (dated by TCRdb to 2018 to 2020). Context from the whole study: Collaborator samples came from the United States, Italy and Spain and covered acute and convalescent phases of COVID-19. The material from the prospective study consisted of cDNA or gDNA derived from T cells, B-cell-depleted T cells, or PBMCs. The dataset comprised deeply sampled blood TCRbeta repertoires from subjects exposed to, actively infected with, or recovered from COVID-19. The repertoires were released in a freely available public database meant as a resource for research on the immune response to SARS-CoV-2. The samples were drawn from the first 160 participants of the ongoing ImmuneRACE study and from 950 to 1,500 subjects provided by 6 global collaborators. The sample metadata nearly always contained a de-identified subject ID, COVID-19 status, age in years and sex. Where available, HLA class I and class II types were taken from metadata supplied by the sample provider and were not determined by assay-based typing. The paper as a whole reports these results and caveats: How much clinical and demographic metadata was included differed by source and by participant, and the metadata was provided uncurated.

The CDR3 measures 14 amino acids from cysteine to phenylalanine. The sequence is cut down to CDR3 DNA, 42 bases in frame from base 1. The germline V gene (reference sequence) sets CDR1 to LNHDA and CDR2 to SQIVND. For this chain, trimming is 8 bases at the V end and 3 bases at the J end, and the number of junction bases without a gene match is 8. TCRbeta CDR3 regions were amplified from genomic DNA by means of the immunoSEQ Assay, a bias-controlled multiplex PCR. The original methods were these. The number of nucleated cells in each sample was estimated from the amplification of reference gene primers within the assay. Sequence reads were collapsed and filtered to measure the absolute abundance of every unique TCRbeta CDR3 rearrangement. For each sample, productive Simpson clonality was calculated as the square root of Simpson's diversity index over productive rearrangements. TCRdb limited this immuneACCESS table to in-frame rearrangements with V and J called. A share of clones is missing; checked studies link under half to unresolved V genes, and the rest is unexplained. V and J calls and clone size follow that table, whereas D and trimming were derived from the DNA. The sample table contains tens of thousands of clones; only one count was recorded for 84% of them. The top ten constitute 5.6% of the sample.

With regard to this clone: Its antigen is not yet known. No much larger clone is present one base from it, and per-base qualities are unavailable.

Whole blood was collected in K2EDTA tubes by collaborating institutions according to the institutions' own protocols. For TCRbeta analysis, collaborators shipped samples as frozen whole blood, isolated PBMCs, or DNA extracted from either of those sample types. The V gene is TRBV19 and the J gene is TRBJ1-1; 8 central bases correspond to TRBD1. The sequence was collected from a woman aged 60-75 years with acute or convalescent COVID-19. Material for sequencing was peripheral blood. The nucleotides are TGTGCCAGTGATAGTGGACAGGGATACACTGAAGCTTTCTTT. Translated, it gives CASDSGQGYTEAFF.